This TCR beta chain is drawn from a study of Tregs in tolerant kidney transplant recipients. Thawed PBMCs were FACS-sorted into unstimulated CD4+CD25+CD127- regulatory T cells, CD4+CD25- non-regulatory cells, CD4 and CD8 cells. A word on this clone: Its antigen remains unknown.

Germline V gene data show CDR1 as SGHDT and CDR2 as YYEEEE. V was cut by 0 bases and J by 1 base, with 14 bases left in between. The CDR3 spans 16 residues. Findings of the study overall: Expanding Tregs on activated donor B cells appeared to best identify donor-specific TCRbeta clones.

TCRdb's copy holds only in-frame clones and misses some; the assay was immunoSEQ multiplex PCR. The data contain 90,000 to 150,000 clones, about 90% of them singletons. The source of this sequence is a human donor in good health. The source material was CD4+ T cells from blood. This chain joins TRBV5-6 and TRBJ2-7; D may be TRBD2 (5 bases). CDR3 sequence reads: CASSLAARRRSYEQYF. The CDR3 DNA reads TGTGCCAGCAGCTTGGCGGCGCGGAGGAGATCCTACGAGCAGTACTTC.